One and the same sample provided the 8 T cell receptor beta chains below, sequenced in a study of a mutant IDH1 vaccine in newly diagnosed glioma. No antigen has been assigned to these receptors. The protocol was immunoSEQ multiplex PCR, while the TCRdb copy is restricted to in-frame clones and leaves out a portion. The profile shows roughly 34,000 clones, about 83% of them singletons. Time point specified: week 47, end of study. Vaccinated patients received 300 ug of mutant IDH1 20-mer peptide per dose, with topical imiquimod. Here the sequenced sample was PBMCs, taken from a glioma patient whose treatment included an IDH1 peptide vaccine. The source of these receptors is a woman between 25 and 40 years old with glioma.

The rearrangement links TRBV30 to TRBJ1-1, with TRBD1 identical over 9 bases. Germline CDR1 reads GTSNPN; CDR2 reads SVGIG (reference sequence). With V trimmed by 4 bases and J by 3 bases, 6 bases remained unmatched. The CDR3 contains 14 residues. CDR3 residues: CAWTPGQGYTEAFF. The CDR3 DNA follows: TGTGCCTGGACCCCGGGACAGGGCTACACTGAAGCTTTCTTT.

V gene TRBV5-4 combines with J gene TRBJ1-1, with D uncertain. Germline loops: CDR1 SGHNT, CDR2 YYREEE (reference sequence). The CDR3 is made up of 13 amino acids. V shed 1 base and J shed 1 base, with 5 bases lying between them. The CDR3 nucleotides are TGTGCCAGCAGCTTGTTCCCGAACACTGAAGCTTTCTTT. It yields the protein CASSLFPNTEAFF.

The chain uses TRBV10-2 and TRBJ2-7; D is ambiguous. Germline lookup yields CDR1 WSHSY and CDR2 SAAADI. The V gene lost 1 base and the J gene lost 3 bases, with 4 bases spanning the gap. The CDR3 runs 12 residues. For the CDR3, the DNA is TGCGCCAGCAGTGAGTTTTTCTACGAGCAGTACTTC. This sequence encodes CASSEFFYEQYF.

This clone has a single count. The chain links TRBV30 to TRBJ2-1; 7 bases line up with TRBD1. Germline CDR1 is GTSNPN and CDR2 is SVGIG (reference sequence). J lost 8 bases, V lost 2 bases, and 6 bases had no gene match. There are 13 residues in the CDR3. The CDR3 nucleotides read TGTGCCTGGAGTTTGGGACAGAGGGATGAGCAGTTCTTC. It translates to CAWSLGQRDEQFF.

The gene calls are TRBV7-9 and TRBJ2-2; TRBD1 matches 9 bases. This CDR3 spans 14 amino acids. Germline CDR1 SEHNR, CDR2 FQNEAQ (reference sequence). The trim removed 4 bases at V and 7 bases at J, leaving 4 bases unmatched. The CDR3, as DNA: TGTGCCAGCAGCTGGGGACAGGGAGACGGGGAGCTGTTTTTT. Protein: CASSWGQGDGELFF.

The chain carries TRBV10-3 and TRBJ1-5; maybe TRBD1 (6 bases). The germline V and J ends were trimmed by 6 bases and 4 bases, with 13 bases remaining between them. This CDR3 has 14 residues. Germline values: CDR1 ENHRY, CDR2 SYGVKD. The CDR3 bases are TGTGCCATCAGGGAGGGGGGCGGGAATCAGCCCCAGCATTTT. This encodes CAIREGGGNQPQHF.

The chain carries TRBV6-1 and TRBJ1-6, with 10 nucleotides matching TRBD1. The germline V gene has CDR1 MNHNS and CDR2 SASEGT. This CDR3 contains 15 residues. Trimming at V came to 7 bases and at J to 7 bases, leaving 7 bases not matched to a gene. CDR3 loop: CASNGGQGNNSPLHF. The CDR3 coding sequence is TGTGCCAGCAATGGGGGACAGGGGAACAATTCACCCCTCCACTTT.

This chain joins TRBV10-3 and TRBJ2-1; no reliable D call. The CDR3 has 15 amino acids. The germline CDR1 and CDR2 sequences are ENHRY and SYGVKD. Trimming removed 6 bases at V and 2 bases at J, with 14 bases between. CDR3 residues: CAISPGFGPYNEQFF. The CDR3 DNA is TGTGCCATCAGCCCAGGTTTCGGGCCCTACAATGAGCAGTTCTTC.